This TCR beta chain appears in the sequencing data of a study of a mutant IDH1 vaccine in newly diagnosed glioma. Across the study: Once 4-6 weeks had passed after radiotherapy alone, vaccination started, or it started with temozolomide cycles.

A note on this clone: Its cognate antigen is unknown.

Points from the study as a whole: The occurrence of vaccine-induced immune responses was seen in more than 85% of patients.

The CDR3 has 15 amino acids. From germline, CDR1 is LNHDA and CDR2 SQIVND (reference sequence). V was trimmed by 5 bases and J by 2 bases, leaving 16 bases between them. The time point was: week 11, during vaccination. Each dose delivered 300 ug of mutant IDH1 20-mer peptide subcutaneously with imiquimod. Sequenced by immunoSEQ multiplex PCR; TCRdb stores in-frame clones only, minus some. The sample has approximately 64,000 clones, roughly 80% seen once; the top ten hold 8.5% to 9.5%. This material consisted of PBMCs, taken from a glioma patient whose treatment included an IDH1 peptide vaccine. This sequence joins TRBV19 and TRBJ2-7; D may be TRBD2 (6 bases). The TCR sequence derives from a woman in her forties or fifties with glioma. The CDR3 DNA is TGTGCCAGTAGTGATATCGGGCGGGACCCCTACGAGCAGTACTTC. This codes for CASSDIGRDPYEQYF. The variable domain in full, completed from reference TRBV19 and TRBJ2-7, reads DGGITQSPKYLFRKEGQNVTLSCEQNLNHDAMYWYRQDPGQGLRLIYYSQIVNDFQKGDIAEGYSVSREKKESFPLTVTSAQKNPTAFYLCASSDIGRDPYEQYFGPGTRLTVT.